One sample yielded the 23 T cell receptor beta chains listed below, sequenced in a study of T-cell memory formation after mild COVID-19. MiXCR, applied by TCRdb to the 5' RACE reads, yields one record per CDR3 protein. This table has a few hundred thousand distinct CDR3 sequences, about 15% appearing once. Material for sequencing was PBMCs or a T cell subset sorted from them (not recorded which). These receptors all stem from a man in his late teens or twenties who had mild COVID-19 (a few samples of this study predate the infection). Cell type and time point are not known.

J is TRBJ1-1 and V is TRBV4-1; D ambiguous. Between the trimmed V and J ends, which lost 4 bases and 5 bases, there was a span of 14 bases. The CDR3 extends over 14 amino acids. Germline CDR1 is MGHRA and CDR2 is YSYEKL. CDR3 nucleotide sequence: TGCGCCAGCAGCCCCGGGCAGGCGAGGACTGAAGCTTTCTTT. It codes for CASSPGQARTEAFF.

The gene calls are TRBV7-3 and TRBJ2-1, with D perhaps assigned TRBD1 or TRBD2 (5 bases each). V was clipped by 0 bases and J by 10 bases, with 13 bases between them. The CDR3 sequence is 14 residues long. CDR1 SGHTA and CDR2 FQGTGA come from the germline V gene. The CDR3 loop is CASSLTGGRDEQFF. The DNA for the CDR3 is TGTGCCAGCAGCTTAACGGGCGGCCGGGACGAGCAGTTCTTC.

This clonotype was detected ten times or more. The chain combines TRBV20-1 with TRBJ2-5; tentatively, D is TRBD1 (5 bases). Per germline, CDR1 DFQATT and CDR2 SNEGSKA (reference sequence). Trimming stripped 4 bases from V and 5 bases from J, with 17 bases between. The length of the CDR3 is 14 residues. This CDR3 reads CSAKEDSWWETQYF. The CDR3, as DNA: TGCAGTGCTAAGGAAGACAGTTGGTGGGAGACCCAGTACTTC.

The rearrangement links TRBV5-1 to TRBJ1-2, with a possible D match to TRBD1 (5 bases). V lost 0 bases to trimming and J lost 4 bases, with 13 bases between them. The germline V gene has CDR1 SGHRS and CDR2 YFSETQ. This CDR3 comprises 15 residues. This CDR3 reads CASSLEVQGFYGYTF. In nucleotides, the CDR3 is TGCGCCAGCAGCTTGGAGGTTCAGGGATTCTATGGCTACACCTTC.

The chain uses TRBV6-6 and TRBJ2-3, with 9 bases fitting TRBD2. Germline CDR1 is MNHNY and CDR2 is SVGAGI (reference sequence). CDR3 length: 17 residues. The trim removed 0 bases at V and 2 bases at J, leaving 6 bases unmatched. CDR3 coding DNA: TGTGCCAGCAGTTACTCGCCTAGCGGGGACCACACAGATACGCAGTATTTT. This sequence encodes CASSYSPSGDHTDTQYF.

This clonotype was recorded at least ten times. The J gene is TRBJ2-1, the V gene TRBV4-1, with D unclear. Trimming removed 0 bases from V and 10 bases from J, with 7 bases in between. The CDR3 has 12 residues. CDR1 and CDR2 (germline): MGHRA, YSYEKL. This CDR3 reads CASSQDRTEQFF. As DNA, the CDR3 is TGCGCCAGCAGCCAAGATAGGACCGAGCAGTTCTTC.

This clonotype was counted many times. The chain combines TRBV7-9 with TRBJ2-7; D gene ambiguous. This CDR3 spans 14 amino acids. Germline loops: CDR1 SEHNR, CDR2 FQNEAQ (reference sequence). V shed 2 bases and J shed 1 base, with 9 bases lying between them. This CDR3 reads CASSLRADSYEQYF. The CDR3 DNA reads as TGTGCCAGCAGCTTAAGGGCCGATTCCTACGAGCAGTACTTC.

This clonotype was found a few times. The chain couples TRBV5-1 to TRBJ2-3; no clear D gene. Germline CDR1 and CDR2: SGHRS and YFSETQ. Deletions cut 4 bases from V and 4 bases from J, with 4 bases between. The CDR3 is made up of 11 amino acids. CDR3 sequence (DNA): TGCGCCAGCAGCATCTCAGATACGCAGTATTTT. The encoded protein is CASSISDTQYF.

The chain couples TRBV11-2 to TRBJ2-1, with TRBD1 matching 11 bases. Trimming took 0 bases from V and 6 from J; bases not matched to a gene: 4. The CDR3 runs 16 residues. Germline loops: CDR1 SGHAT, CDR2 FQNNGV. CDR3 amino acids: CASSLEGTGGLNEQFF. The CDR3 region has the DNA TGTGCCAGCAGCTTAGAGGGGACAGGGGGTCTCAATGAGCAGTTCTTC.

The chain has TRBV3-1 and TRBJ1-2; possible D gene TRBD1, 6 bases. Trimming stripped 2 bases from V and 0 bases from J, with 16 bases between. Germline loops: CDR1 LGHDT, CDR2 YNNKEL (reference sequence). The CDR3 has 17 residues. CDR3 coding DNA: TGTGCCAGCAGCCAACTCGGGGGCAGGGAAACTAACTATGGCTACACCTTC. Its translation: CASSQLGGRETNYGYTF.

V usage is TRBV2 and J usage is TRBJ1-1, with a tentative D call TRBD1 (5 bases). Germline V gene lookup returns CDR1 SNHLY and CDR2 FYNNEI. V was shortened by 6 bases and J by 3 bases, with 11 bases between the two germline ends. The CDR3 contains 13 residues. CDR3 residues: CASRRGDYTEAFF. CDR3 sequence (DNA): TGTGCCAGCAGGAGGGGCGATTACACTGAAGCTTTCTTT.

The rearrangement joins TRBV7-3 to TRBJ2-3, with D tentatively TRBD1 or TRBD2 (6 bases each). CDR1 and CDR2 (germline): SGHTA, FQGTGA. The CDR3 spans 14 residues. Trimming removed 5 bases at V and 6 bases at J, with 15 bases between. In DNA, the CDR3 is TGTGCCAGCAGCCCAGCACTAGGGGGGGATACGCAGTATTTT. Translating it yields CASSPALGGDTQYF.

V and J are TRBV18 and TRBJ1-3; D unclear. CDR3 length equals 15 residues. Germline CDR1 is KGHSH and CDR2 is LQKENI. V lost 8 bases, J lost 0 bases, and 14 bases lay in between. Written as DNA, the CDR3 is TGTGCCAGCACCGTCACGTCTCTCTCTGGAAACACCATATATTTT. Translating gives CASTVTSLSGNTIYF.

This sequence joins TRBV11-1 and TRBJ2-1; D is possibly TRBD1 (6 bases). The germline V gene encodes CDR1 SGHAT and CDR2 FQDESV (reference sequence). There are 15 residues in the CDR3. With 7 bases removed from V and 0 bases from J, the gap between germline ends came to 13 bases. The CDR3 region is CASTRQAHSYNEQFF. As DNA, the CDR3 is TGTGCCAGCACGAGACAGGCCCACTCCTACAATGAGCAGTTCTTC. The whole variable domain, remainder taken from reference TRBV11-1 and TRBJ2-1, is EAEVAQSPRYKITEKSQAVAFWCDPISGHATLYWYRQILGQGPELLVQFQDESVVDDSQLPKDRFSAERLKGVDSTLKIQPAELGDSAMYLCASTRQAHSYNEQFFGPGTRLTVL.

This clonotype was counted many times. The chain recombines TRBV4-3 with TRBJ2-3; TRBD2 agrees at 10 bases. This CDR3 region has 16 residues. The germline CDR1 and CDR2 sequences are LGHNA and YSLEER. Trimming took 0 bases from V and 4 from J; bases not matched to a gene: 4. CDR3 protein: CASSQDLAGGADTQYF. The CDR3 DNA follows: TGCGCCAGCAGCCAAGATTTAGCGGGGGGCGCAGATACGCAGTATTTT.

Comments on this clonotype: Being one base from a much bigger clone, this may be a read error. This sequence joins TRBV7-2 and TRBJ1-5; the D is unclear. The CDR3 contains 14 residues. Between the trimmed V and J ends, which lost 2 bases and 3 bases, there was a span of 8 bases. Per germline, CDR1 SGHTA and CDR2 FQGNSA. The CDR3 loop is CASSLLGTNQPQHF. The CDR3 coding sequence is TGTGCCAGCAGCTTATTGGGTACCAATCAGCCCCAGCATTTT.

The rearrangement links TRBV7-9 to TRBJ2-1, with unresolved D. Germline V gene lookup returns CDR1 SEHNR and CDR2 FQNEAQ (reference sequence). There are 11 residues in the CDR3. Trimming shortened V by 3 bases and J by 8 bases, and 5 bases separated the two germline ends. The chain's CDR3 is CASSFSHEQFF. DNA for the CDR3: TGTGCCAGCAGCTTCTCTCATGAGCAGTTCTTC.

Many counts were recorded for this clonotype. This chain links TRBV6-5 with TRBJ2-5; a possible D gene is TRBD1 (6 bases). The CDR3 runs 14 residues. CDR1 and CDR2 (germline): MNHEY, SVGAGI. Between the trimmed V and J ends, which lost 6 bases and 5 bases, there was a span of 16 bases. CDR3 DNA sequence: TGTGCCAGCAGCGGACAGCGGCGGTCGGAGACCCAGTACTTC. Protein sequence: CASSGQRRSETQYF.

The rearrangement uses TRBV6-2 or TRBV6-3 and TRBJ1-1, with D unclear. V was clipped by 6 bases and J by 4 bases, with 12 bases between them. From germline, CDR1 is MNHEY and CDR2 SVGEGT. This CDR3 has 13 amino acids. CDR3 sequence: CASSHDLLTEAFF. In nucleotides, the CDR3 is TGTGCCAGCAGCCACGACCTACTCACTGAAGCTTTCTTT.

The chain recombines TRBV12-3 or TRBV12-4 with TRBJ2-3, with D possibly TRBD1 on 7 matching bases. The CDR3 covers 15 residues. V lost 7 bases and J lost 2, with 16 bases in between. The CDR3 sequence is CASTEGQPYTDTQYF. CDR3 bases: TGTGCCAGCACGGAGGGACAGCCCTACACAGATACGCAGTATTTT.

The rearrangement links TRBV5-1 to TRBJ2-7; 7 bases line up with TRBD1. V shed 2 bases and J 6 bases; nucleotides not matched to a gene: 8. The germline gives CDR1 SGHRS, CDR2 YFSETQ. This CDR3 comprises 14 residues. The CDR3 is CASSLQGQIGEQYF. The CDR3 nucleotides read TGCGCCAGCAGCTTACAGGGGCAGATAGGCGAGCAGTACTTC.

This clonotype appeared a few times. The rearrangement joins TRBV3-1 to TRBJ1-3; D may be TRBD1 (5 bases). Looked up from germline, CDR1 is LGHDT and CDR2 is YNNKEL (reference sequence). The CDR3 has 19 residues. V gave up 2 bases and J gave up 0 bases, with 20 bases separating them. CDR3 DNA: TGTGCCAGCAGCCAACCCCGACAGAGAGGGGCCTTCTCTGGAAACACCATATATTTT. It codes for CASSQPRQRGAFSGNTIYF.

This clonotype was seen many times. The genes are TRBV7-2 and TRBJ2-5; TRBD1 agrees at 8 bases. Germline V gives CDR1 SGHTA, CDR2 FQGNSA. The CDR3 has 15 residues. Trimming removed 6 bases from V and 1 base from J; junction bases left unmatched: 7. This CDR3 reads CASSSGTGSQETQYF. The DNA for the CDR3 is TGTGCCAGCAGTTCCGGGACAGGTTCCCAAGAGACCCAGTACTTC.